The clone carrying this T cell receptor (beta chain) was seen repeatedly, ten times or more. Its specificity is not known. The sample originates from a study of regulatory T cells in long-lasting Graves disease. Study-wide results and limits: Whereas about a thousand public clonotypes were shared by new patients, persistent patients shared more, at 2,500 to 3,500.

Library construction for TCR beta used iRepertoire HTBI primers and Arm-PCR of CDR3 regions. In TCRdb, the multiplex PCR reads were re-called with MiXCR into one record per CDR3 protein. Among about 200,000 distinct CDR3 sequences listed, approximately 20% were seen once. Noted time point: newly diagnosed GD, antithyroid drugs for less than 3 months. RNA from PBMCs was the source of the TCR library. The CDR3 runs 15 residues. Germline V gene data show CDR1 as SNHLY and CDR2 as FYNNEI. Trimming left V 6 bases short and J 4 bases short, with 13 bases between. The receptor's source is a female donor with Graves disease. The rearrangement links TRBV2 to TRBJ2-6, with a tentative D call TRBD1 (5 bases). Sequenced here: peripheral blood mononuclear cells (PBMCs), sampled at new diagnosis, from a patient treated with antithyroid drugs. The CDR3 bases are TGTGCCAGCAGCAGGGAAGCTTCCGGGGCCAACGTCCTGACTTTC. This sequence encodes CASSREASGANVLTF.